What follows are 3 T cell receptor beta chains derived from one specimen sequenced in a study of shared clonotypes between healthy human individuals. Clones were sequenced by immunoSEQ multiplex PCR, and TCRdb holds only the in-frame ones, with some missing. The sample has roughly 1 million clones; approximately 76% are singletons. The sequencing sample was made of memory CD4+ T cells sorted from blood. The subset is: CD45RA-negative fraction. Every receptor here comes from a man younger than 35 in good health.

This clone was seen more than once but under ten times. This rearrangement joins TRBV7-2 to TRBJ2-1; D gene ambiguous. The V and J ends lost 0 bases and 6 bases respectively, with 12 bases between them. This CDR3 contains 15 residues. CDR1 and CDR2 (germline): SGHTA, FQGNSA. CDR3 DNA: TGTGCCAGCAGCTTAGCACAGACTTTAGGCAATGAGCAGTTCTTC. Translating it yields CASSLAQTLGNEQFF.

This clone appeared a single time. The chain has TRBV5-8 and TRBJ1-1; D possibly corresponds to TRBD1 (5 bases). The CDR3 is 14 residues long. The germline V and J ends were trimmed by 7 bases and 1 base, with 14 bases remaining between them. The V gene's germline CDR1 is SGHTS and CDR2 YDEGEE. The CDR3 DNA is TGTGCCAGCGGGGGGTTGGCTGCGAACACTGAAGCTTTCTTT. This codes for CASGGLAANTEAFF.

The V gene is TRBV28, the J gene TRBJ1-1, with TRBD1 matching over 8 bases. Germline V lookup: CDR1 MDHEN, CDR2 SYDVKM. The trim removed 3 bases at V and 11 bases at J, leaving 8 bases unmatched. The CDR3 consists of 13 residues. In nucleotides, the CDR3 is TGTGCCAGCAGTTTGTTCACAGGGGGTTTCGCTTTCTTT. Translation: CASSLFTGGFAFF.